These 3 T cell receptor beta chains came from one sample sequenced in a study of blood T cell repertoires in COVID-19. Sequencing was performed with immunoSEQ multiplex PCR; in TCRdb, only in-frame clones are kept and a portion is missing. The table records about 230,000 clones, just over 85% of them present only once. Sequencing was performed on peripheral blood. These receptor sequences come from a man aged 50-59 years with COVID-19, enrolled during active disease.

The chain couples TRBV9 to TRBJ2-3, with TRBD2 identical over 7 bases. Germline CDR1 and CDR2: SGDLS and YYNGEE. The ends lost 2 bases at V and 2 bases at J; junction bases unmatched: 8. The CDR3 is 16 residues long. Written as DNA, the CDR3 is TGTGCCAGCAGCGTTCTCTCGCGGGGGAACACAGATACGCAGTATTTT. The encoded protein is CASSVLSRGNTDTQYF.

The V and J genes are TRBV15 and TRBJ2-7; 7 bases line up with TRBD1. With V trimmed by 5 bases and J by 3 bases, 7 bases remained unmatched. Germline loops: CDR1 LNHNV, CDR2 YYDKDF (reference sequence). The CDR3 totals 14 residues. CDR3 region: CATSVRDSGYEQYF. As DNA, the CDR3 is TGTGCCACCAGCGTAAGGGACAGTGGCTACGAGCAGTACTTC.

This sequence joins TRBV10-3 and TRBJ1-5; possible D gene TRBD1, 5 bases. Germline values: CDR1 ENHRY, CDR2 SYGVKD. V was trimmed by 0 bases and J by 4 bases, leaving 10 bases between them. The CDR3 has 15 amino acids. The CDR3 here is CAISESRAGNQPQHF. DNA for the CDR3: TGTGCCATCAGTGAGTCAAGGGCAGGGAATCAGCCCCAGCATTTT.